This T cell receptor beta chain is from a study of control samples from healthy donors and cancer patients. This clone came up once. Trimming pared 3 bases from V and 2 bases from J, leaving 9 bases between. This CDR3 is built from 14 residues. Germline-derived CDR1 and CDR2 are SGHAT and FQNNGV. Measured with immunoSEQ multiplex PCR; TCRdb has only the in-frame clones, and not every one. The repertoire consists of under 200,000 clones, with approximately 94% occurring once and the leading ten covering less than 15%. Sequenced material: PBMCs. The clonotype originates from a man aged 55 to 69 with colorectal cancer. V gene TRBV11-2 combines with J gene TRBJ2-3, with D possibly matching TRBD2 (6 bases). CDR3: CASSFGRDTDTQYF. In DNA, the CDR3 is TGTGCCAGCAGCTTCGGGCGGGACACAGATACGCAGTATTTT.